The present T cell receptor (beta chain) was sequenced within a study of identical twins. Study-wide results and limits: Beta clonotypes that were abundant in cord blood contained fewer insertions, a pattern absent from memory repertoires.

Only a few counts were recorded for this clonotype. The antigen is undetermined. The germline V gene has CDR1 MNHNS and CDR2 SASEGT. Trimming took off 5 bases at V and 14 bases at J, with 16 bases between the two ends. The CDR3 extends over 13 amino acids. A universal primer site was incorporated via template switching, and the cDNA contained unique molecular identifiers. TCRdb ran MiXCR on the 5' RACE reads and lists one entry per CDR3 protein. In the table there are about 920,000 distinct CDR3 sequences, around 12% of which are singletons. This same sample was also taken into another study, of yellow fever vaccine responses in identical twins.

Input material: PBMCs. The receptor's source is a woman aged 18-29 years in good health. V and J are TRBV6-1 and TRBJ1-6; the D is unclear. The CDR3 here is CASSQLSGAALHF. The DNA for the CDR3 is TGTGCCAGCAGTCAACTGTCGGGAGCGGCCCTCCACTTT.